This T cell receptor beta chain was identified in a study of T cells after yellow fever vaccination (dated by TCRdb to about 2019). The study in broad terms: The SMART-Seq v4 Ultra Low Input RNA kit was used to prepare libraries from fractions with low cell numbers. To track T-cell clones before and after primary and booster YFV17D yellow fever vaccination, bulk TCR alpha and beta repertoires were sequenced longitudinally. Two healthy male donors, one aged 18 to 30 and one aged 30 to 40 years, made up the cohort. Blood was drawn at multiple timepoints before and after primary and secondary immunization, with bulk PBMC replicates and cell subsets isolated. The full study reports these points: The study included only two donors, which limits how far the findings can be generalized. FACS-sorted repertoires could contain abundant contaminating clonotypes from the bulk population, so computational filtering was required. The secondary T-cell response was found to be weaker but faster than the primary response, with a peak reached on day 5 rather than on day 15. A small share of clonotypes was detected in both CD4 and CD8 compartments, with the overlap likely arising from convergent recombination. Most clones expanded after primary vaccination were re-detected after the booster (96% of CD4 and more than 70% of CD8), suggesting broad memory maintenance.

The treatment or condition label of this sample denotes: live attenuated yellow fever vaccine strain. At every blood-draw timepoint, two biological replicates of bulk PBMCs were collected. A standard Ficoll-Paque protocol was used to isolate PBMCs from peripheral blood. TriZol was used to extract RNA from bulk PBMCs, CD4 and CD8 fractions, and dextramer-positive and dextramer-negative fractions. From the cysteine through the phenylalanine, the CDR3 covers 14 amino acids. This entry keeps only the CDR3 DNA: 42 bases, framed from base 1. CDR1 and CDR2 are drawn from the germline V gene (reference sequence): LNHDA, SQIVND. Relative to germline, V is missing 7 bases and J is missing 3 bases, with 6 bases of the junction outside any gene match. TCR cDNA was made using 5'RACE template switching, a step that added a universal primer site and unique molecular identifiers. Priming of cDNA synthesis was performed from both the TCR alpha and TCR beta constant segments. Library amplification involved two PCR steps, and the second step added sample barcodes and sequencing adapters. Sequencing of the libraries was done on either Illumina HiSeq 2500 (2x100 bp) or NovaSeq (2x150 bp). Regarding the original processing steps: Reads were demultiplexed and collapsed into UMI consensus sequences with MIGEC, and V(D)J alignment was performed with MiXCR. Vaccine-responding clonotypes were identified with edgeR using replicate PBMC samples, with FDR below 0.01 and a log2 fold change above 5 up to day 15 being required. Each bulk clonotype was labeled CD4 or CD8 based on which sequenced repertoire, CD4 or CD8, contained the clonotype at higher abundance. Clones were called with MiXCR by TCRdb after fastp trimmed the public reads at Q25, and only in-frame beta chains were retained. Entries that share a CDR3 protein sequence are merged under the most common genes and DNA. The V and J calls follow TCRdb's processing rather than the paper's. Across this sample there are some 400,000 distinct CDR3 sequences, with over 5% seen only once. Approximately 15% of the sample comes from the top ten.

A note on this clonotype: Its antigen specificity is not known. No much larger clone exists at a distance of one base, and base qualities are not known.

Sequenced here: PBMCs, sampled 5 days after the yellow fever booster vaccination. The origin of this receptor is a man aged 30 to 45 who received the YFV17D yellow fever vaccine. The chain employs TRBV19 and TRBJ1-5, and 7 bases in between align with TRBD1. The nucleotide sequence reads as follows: TGTGCCAGTAACACAGGGGATTCCAATCAGCCCCAGCATTTT. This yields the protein CASNTGDSNQPQHF.